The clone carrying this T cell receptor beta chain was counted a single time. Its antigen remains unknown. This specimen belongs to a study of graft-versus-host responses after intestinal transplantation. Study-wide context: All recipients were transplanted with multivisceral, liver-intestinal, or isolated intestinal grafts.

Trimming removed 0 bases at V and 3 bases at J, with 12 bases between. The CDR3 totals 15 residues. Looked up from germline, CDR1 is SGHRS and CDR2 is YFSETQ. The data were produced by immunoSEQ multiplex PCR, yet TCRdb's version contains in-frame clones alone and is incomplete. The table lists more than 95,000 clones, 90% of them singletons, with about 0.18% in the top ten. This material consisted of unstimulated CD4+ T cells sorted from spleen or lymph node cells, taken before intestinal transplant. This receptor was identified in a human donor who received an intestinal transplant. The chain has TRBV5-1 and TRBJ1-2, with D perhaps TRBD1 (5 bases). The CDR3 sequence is CASSLAVGVDYGYTF. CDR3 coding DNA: TGCGCCAGCAGCTTGGCCGTAGGGGTCGACTATGGCTACACCTTC.